Sequencing of this T cell receptor (beta chain) was carried out in a study of spatial heterogeneity in lung cancer. Study-wide background: More than 9.5 raw reads, on average, carried each unique TCR and UMI combination.

In the library, each TCR cDNA molecule bore its own unique molecular identifier. TCRdb reprocessed the 5' RACE reads via MiXCR and lists one record per CDR3 protein. In the table there are roughly 10,000 distinct CDR3 sequences, 4.5% to 7% of which are singletons. This clonotype is labeled as medium-sized. Its antigen is not known. Time point: sample taken at primary tumor resection. Whole RNA from tumor, nontumor lung or frozen PBMC was sequenced unsorted. Whole-study findings and limits: In blood, ubiquitous expanded tumor TCRs appeared more at resection than follow-up.

V gave up 3 bases and J gave up 1 base, with 7 bases separating them. This CDR3 comprises 13 residues. Germline V gene data show CDR1 as SQVTM and CDR2 as ANQGSEA. This receptor was obtained from a male donor with early-stage non-small cell lung cancer. The material was PBMCs, obtained at surgery. This rearrangement joins TRBV29-1 to TRBJ1-5, with unresolved D. CDR3 sequence reads: CSVDGGSNQPQHF. CDR3 coding DNA: TGCAGCGTTGATGGCGGGAGCAATCAGCCCCAGCATTTT.